This T cell receptor beta chain was sequenced during a study of post-analysis software for immune sequencing data. Study context: Patients had relapsing-remitting, secondary progressive or progressive-relapsing multiple sclerosis; some lacked subtype. Study-level points and caveats: Pronounced co-clustering by F measure was evident among identically batched samples. Multiple sclerosis was associated with a significant reduction in normalized Chao1 diversity relative to controls. Five or six TRBV segments appeared more often in patients than in controls, and TRBV5-6, TRBV5-1 and TRBV20-1 were among these.

The germline V and J ends were trimmed by 4 bases and 1 base, with 14 bases remaining between them. Germline V gene sequence: CDR1 SGHDT, CDR2 YYEEEE. CDR3 length: 15 residues. This clonotype is a singleton in its sample. Its antigen is as yet unknown. Included in the TCR beta cDNA libraries were unique molecular identifiers. Each batch of about 0.95 to 11 million T cells produced 400,000 to 650,000 cDNA molecules. TCRdb reprocessed the PCR reads with MiXCR, giving one entry per CDR3 protein. The table includes more than 500,000 distinct CDR3 sequences, roughly 34% detected once. The chain has TRBV5-6 and TRBJ1-2; D is undetermined. The sample taken for sequencing was blood. This TCR was recovered from a girl between 2 and 17 years old with multiple sclerosis. Written as DNA, the CDR3 is TGTGCCAGCAGCCCGGATCCGAGATTTAACTATGGCTACACCTTC. Protein sequence: CASSPDPRFNYGYTF.